Presented here are 26 T cell receptor beta chains from one specimen sequenced in a study of sequential checkpoint blockade in melanoma. Here immunoSEQ multiplex PCR was the method, and the copy in TCRdb shows in-frame clones only, minus some. The sample shows approximately 28,000 clones, 83% of them seen only once. The treatment denotes: randomized to nivolumab then ipilimumab (arm A) or the reverse (arm B). Sequencing was performed on CD8+ T cells sorted from blood (inferred from file names), taken from a patient given nivolumab and ipilimumab in sequence. Receptors originate from a human donor with melanoma.

This clone came up a few times. The chain carries TRBV11-3 and TRBJ2-3; D is unresolved. The CDR3 extends over 12 amino acids. The V end was cut by 5 bases, the J end by 5 bases, with 8 bases between. CDR1 and CDR2 (germline): SGHNT, YENEEA. The CDR3 sequence: CASSERGDTQYF. The DNA of the CDR3 is TGTGCCAGCAGCGAACGAGGAGATACGCAGTATTTT.

The rearrangement uses TRBV7-2 and TRBJ1-1; tentatively, D is TRBD1 (5 bases). The CDR3 sequence is 13 residues long. V was trimmed by 4 bases and J by 5 bases, leaving 11 bases between them. Germline V lookup: CDR1 SGHTA, CDR2 FQGNSA. DNA of the CDR3: TGTGCCAGCAGCTATAGGGGTTTTACTGAAGCTTTCTTT. This encodes CASSYRGFTEAFF.

The V call is TRBV6-1, the J call TRBJ2-1; D is ambiguous. The CDR3 covers 13 residues. Germline CDR1 MNHNS, CDR2 SASEGT. The germline V and J ends were trimmed by 3 bases and 3 bases, with 6 bases remaining between them. In nucleotides, the CDR3 is TGTGCCAGCAGTGATGGAGTCTACAATGAGCAGTTCTTC. This sequence encodes CASSDGVYNEQFF.

The chain uses TRBV29-1 and TRBJ2-5; D uncertain. Germline V gene lookup returns CDR1 SQVTM and CDR2 ANQGSEA. The CDR3 length is 13 residues. The V end lost 4 bases, the J end lost 2 bases, and 11 bases lay between the germline ends. The CDR3 loop is CSVVVADQETQYF. In DNA form, the CDR3 reads TGCAGCGTTGTGGTAGCCGATCAAGAGACCCAGTACTTC.

The rearrangement links TRBV10-3 to TRBJ2-7; D is perhaps TRBD2 (5 bases). Between the trimmed V and J ends, which lost 4 bases and 0 bases, there was a span of 7 bases. CDR1 and CDR2 from the germline V gene are ENHRY and SYGVKD. This CDR3 region has 13 residues. This chain's CDR3 is CAISGESSYEQYF. The CDR3 DNA is TGTGCCATCAGTGGGGAGAGCTCCTACGAGCAGTACTTC.

The chain joins TRBV7-9 to TRBJ1-1, with 7 bases matching TRBD1. This CDR3 region has 14 residues. From germline, CDR1 is SEHNR and CDR2 FQNEAQ (reference sequence). With 0 bases clipped from V and 5 bases from J, the junction kept 3 bases outside the gene matches. CDR3 protein: CASSLAGGGTEAFF. The CDR3 region has the DNA TGTGCCAGCAGCTTAGCAGGGGGCGGGACTGAAGCTTTCTTT.

The gene calls are TRBV7-2 and TRBJ2-1; 7 bases fit TRBD2. The CDR3 loop spans 14 amino acids. Germline assignment: CDR1 SGHTA and CDR2 FQGNSA. V dropped 5 bases and J dropped 10; count of bases not matched to a gene: 11. DNA of the CDR3: TGTGCCAGCAGCGACAGACTAGCAATCGGGGAGCAGTTCTTC. Its translation: CASSDRLAIGEQFF.

This clone counts as medium-sized. The V call is TRBV7-9, the J call TRBJ1-1; unclear D gene. In germline, CDR1 is SEHNR, CDR2 FQNEAQ (reference sequence). V lost 5 bases and J 8 bases, leaving 9 bases between the germline ends. This CDR3 is built from 11 residues. CDR3 in DNA: TGTGCCAGCAGCAACACCCCCGAAGCTTTCTTT. Translating it yields CASSNTPEAFF.

This clone was observed a handful of times. This sequence joins TRBV4-1 and TRBJ1-2; D not certain. Between the trimmed V and J ends, which lost 1 base and 7 bases, there was a span of 13 bases. Looked up from germline, CDR1 is MGHRA and CDR2 is YSYEKL. The CDR3 runs 14 residues. The CDR3 sequence: CASSQGGEVGGYTF. Here the CDR3 DNA reads TGCGCCAGCAGCCAAGGCGGCGAAGTCGGTGGCTACACCTTC.

The J gene is TRBJ2-7, the V gene TRBV29-1, with a weak D call TRBD1 (6 bases). With 6 bases removed from V and 4 bases from J, the gap between germline ends came to 19 bases. Germline values: CDR1 SQVTM, CDR2 ANQGSEA. CDR3 length: 14 residues. This CDR3 is CSVKALGAPYEQYF. CDR3 bases: TGCAGCGTCAAGGCCCTGGGGGCTCCTTACGAGCAGTACTTC.

The rearrangement joins TRBV4-1 to TRBJ2-2; D is undetermined. Germline CDR1 and CDR2: MGHRA and YSYEKL. V lost 0 bases, J lost 4 bases, and 12 bases lay in between. This CDR3 region has 16 residues. The CDR3 DNA sequence: TGCGCCAGCAGCCAAGATGCGACACAGATCACCGGGGAGCTGTTTTTT. It codes for CASSQDATQITGELFF.

The chain carries TRBV6-5 and TRBJ2-3, with a tentative D call TRBD1 (6 bases). The CDR3 has 14 amino acids. V was shortened by 3 bases and J by 3 bases, with 10 bases between the two germline ends. Germline values: CDR1 MNHEY, CDR2 SVGAGI. In nucleotides, the CDR3 is TGTGCCAGCAGTTATACCGGACAGACAGATACGCAGTATTTT. It is translated as CASSYTGQTDTQYF.

The CDR3 here is CASSEYGLAGGARFHEQFF. CDR3 sequence (DNA): TGTGCCAGCAGTGAATACGGGCTAGCGGGAGGCGCGCGGTTCCATGAGCAGTTCTTC. The chain employs TRBV6-1 and TRBJ2-1; TRBD2 matches 11 bases. J lost 8 bases, V lost 2 bases, and 17 bases had no gene match. CDR3 length: 19 amino acids. Germline V gene lookup returns CDR1 MNHNS and CDR2 SASEGT.

The rearrangement joins TRBV4-3 to TRBJ2-7, with TRBD2 as a possible D gene (5 bases). V was cut by 1 base and J by 0 bases, with 10 bases left in between. This CDR3 is 15 amino acids long. The germline V gene has CDR1 LGHNA and CDR2 YSLEER. The CDR3 DNA is TGCGCCAGCAGCCAAGGGGCCAGCGGCTCCTACGAGCAGTACTTC. Translation: CASSQGASGSYEQYF.

This chain joins TRBV6-6 and TRBJ1-4; D remains unclear. The CDR3 extends over 14 amino acids. The germline V gene encodes CDR1 MNHNY and CDR2 SVGAGI (reference sequence). Trimming left V 1 base short and J 5 bases short, with 8 bases between. The CDR3 protein is CASSYWQSNEKLFF. CDR3 in DNA: TGTGCCAGCAGTTACTGGCAGTCCAATGAAAAACTGTTTTTT.

The chain couples TRBV2 to TRBJ2-1; 14 positions match TRBD2. The CDR3 runs 17 residues. Germline V CDR1 and CDR2: SNHLY, FYNNEI. J lost 5 bases, V lost 7 bases, and 10 bases had no gene match. The CDR3 nucleotides are TGTGCCAGCAATAAAGGGACTAGCGGGAGAGGCAACAATGAGCAGTTCTTC. It translates to CASNKGTSGRGNNEQFF.

V and J are TRBV9 and TRBJ1-1; tentative D call: TRBD1 (5 bases). The germline CDR1 and CDR2 sequences are SGDLS and YYNGEE. V was cut by 3 bases and J by 0 bases, with 15 bases left in between. This CDR3 has 16 amino acids. The CDR3 here is CASSAQGYTMNTEAFF. The CDR3 DNA is TGTGCCAGCAGCGCCCAGGGCTATACAATGAACACTGAAGCTTTCTTT.

This clone turned up a few times. V and J are TRBV19 and TRBJ1-2, with D uncertain. Trimming pared 1 base from V and 7 bases from J, leaving 7 bases between. The CDR3 has 12 residues. Germline lookup yields CDR1 LNHDA and CDR2 SQIVND (reference sequence). The CDR3 DNA follows: TGTGCCAGTAGTATAGGCGGGTCTGGCTACACCTTC. It translates to CASSIGGSGYTF.

The chain employs TRBV27 and TRBJ1-4, with D maybe TRBD1 (6 bases). Germline V gives CDR1 MNHEY, CDR2 SMNVEV (reference sequence). V lost 2 bases and J lost 8, with 18 bases in between. This CDR3 region has 16 residues. The CDR3 sequence is CASSLVGAGRGEKLFF. CDR3 sequence (DNA): TGTGCCAGCAGTTTAGTCGGAGCAGGGAGGGGGGAAAAACTGTTTTTT.

The chain combines TRBV7-8 with TRBJ2-5; D not resolved. The CDR3 totals 12 residues. V lost 5 bases, J lost 3 bases, and 7 bases lay in between. Germline-derived CDR1 and CDR2 are SGHVS and FQNEAQ. The CDR3 loop is CASSILEETQYF. CDR3 DNA sequence: TGTGCCAGCAGCATCTTAGAAGAGACCCAGTACTTC.

The CDR3 is CASSLITEEQYF. CDR3 nucleotide sequence: TGTGCCAGCAGCTTAATAACGGAGGAGCAGTACTTC. V and J are TRBV7-2 and TRBJ2-7; D is uncertain. The germline CDR1 and CDR2 sequences are SGHTA and FQGNSA. Trimming shortened V by 2 bases and J by 7 bases, and 9 bases separated the two germline ends. This CDR3 is 12 amino acids long.

This rearrangement joins TRBV4-3 to TRBJ2-2; no reliable D call. The germline CDR1 and CDR2 sequences are LGHNA and YSLEER. The CDR3 runs 17 residues. V dropped 1 base and J dropped 4 bases, with 16 bases sitting between them. The CDR3 sequence: CASSQVWPEMGTGELFF. In nucleotides, the CDR3 is TGCGCCAGCAGCCAAGTCTGGCCGGAGATGGGCACCGGGGAGCTGTTTTTT.

The chain has TRBV9 and TRBJ2-2; a weak D match, TRBD1 (6 bases). Trimming removed 7 bases at V and 5 bases at J, with 9 bases between. The V gene's germline CDR1 is SGDLS and CDR2 YYNGEE. The CDR3 covers 12 residues. The CDR3: CASETGTGELFF. CDR3 nucleotide sequence: TGTGCCAGCGAAACAGGGACCGGGGAGCTGTTTTTT.

This rearrangement joins TRBV7-9 to TRBJ1-1; D unclear. CDR1 is SEHNR, CDR2 FQNEAQ, per germline (reference sequence). V shed 6 bases and J shed 8 bases, with 13 bases lying between them. The CDR3 extends over 12 amino acids. The CDR3 DNA is TGTGCCAGCAGAAATGGTCACAGAGAAGCTTTCTTT. Amino acids: CASRNGHREAFF.

The gene calls are TRBV27 and TRBJ2-2, with D perhaps TRBD2 (6 bases). The length of the CDR3 is 13 residues. The V gene's germline CDR1 is MNHEY and CDR2 SMNVEV (reference sequence). Between the trimmed V and J ends, which lost 8 bases and 0 bases, there was a span of 7 bases. The CDR3 loop reads CASRGTNTGELFF. CDR3 nucleotides: TGTGCCAGCCGGGGGACGAACACCGGGGAGCTGTTTTTT.

The V gene is TRBV14, the J gene TRBJ1-1; the D gene is possibly TRBD1 (5 bases). This CDR3 spans 14 amino acids. From germline, CDR1 is SGHDN and CDR2 FVKESK. The germline V and J ends were trimmed by 1 base and 6 bases, with 12 bases remaining between them. CDR3 DNA: TGTGCCAGCAGCCAAGGTCCGGGGGTTTCTGAAGCTTTCTTT. It encodes CASSQGPGVSEAFF.